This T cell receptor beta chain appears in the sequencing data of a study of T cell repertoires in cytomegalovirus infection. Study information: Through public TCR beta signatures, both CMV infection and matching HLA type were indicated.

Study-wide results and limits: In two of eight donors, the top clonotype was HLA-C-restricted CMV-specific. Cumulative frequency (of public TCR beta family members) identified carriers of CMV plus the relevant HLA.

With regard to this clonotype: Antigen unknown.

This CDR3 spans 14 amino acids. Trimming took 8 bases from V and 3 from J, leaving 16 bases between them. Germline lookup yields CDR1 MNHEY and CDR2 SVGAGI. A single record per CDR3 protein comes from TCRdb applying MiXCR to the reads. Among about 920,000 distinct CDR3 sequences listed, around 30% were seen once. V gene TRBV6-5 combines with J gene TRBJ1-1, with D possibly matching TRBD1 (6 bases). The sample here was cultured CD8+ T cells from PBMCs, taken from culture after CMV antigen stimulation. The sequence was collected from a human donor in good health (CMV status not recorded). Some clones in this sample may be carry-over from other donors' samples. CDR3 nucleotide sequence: TGTGCCAGCGCTAGCCAGGGGCCCTACACTGAAGCTTTCTTT. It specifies CASASQGPYTEAFF.